The subject of this entry is one T cell receptor beta chain. Germline-derived CDR1 and CDR2 are MNHEY and SVGAGI. J was trimmed by 7 bases and V by 6 bases; bases with no gene match: 14. The CDR3 is 15 amino acids. Sequencing used immunoSEQ v3. The data were produced by immunoSEQ multiplex PCR, yet TCRdb's version contains in-frame clones alone and is incomplete. The sample gives about 100,000 clones, about 71% of which show up once; 11% is in the top ten. Time point here: pre-treatment sample, taken before nivolumab and TIL therapy. The tumor samples were excised metastases, mostly pleural nodules or supraclavicular lymph nodes. Tumor harvest preceded PD-1/PD-L1 blockade, followed by nivolumab treatment. The sample belongs to a study of TIL therapy for anti-PD-1-resistant metastatic lung cancer. Overall study: Median patient age was around 50, ranging roughly 38-75 years. Most patients had lung adenocarcinoma; a handful of tumors were EGFR-mutant, two ALK-rearranged; half smoked currently or formerly. Median tumor mutation burden was under 1.9 mutations per megabase.

V is TRBV6-5 and J is TRBJ1-2, with 7 bases that match TRBD1. The clonotype comes from a person between 30 and 79 years old with non-small cell lung cancer. Specimen: tumor tissue, collected at baseline. The CDR3 region has the DNA TGTGCCAGCAGATACACCGGGGGACAGAAGTCTGGCTACACCTTC. Translation gives CASRYTGGQKSGYTF.